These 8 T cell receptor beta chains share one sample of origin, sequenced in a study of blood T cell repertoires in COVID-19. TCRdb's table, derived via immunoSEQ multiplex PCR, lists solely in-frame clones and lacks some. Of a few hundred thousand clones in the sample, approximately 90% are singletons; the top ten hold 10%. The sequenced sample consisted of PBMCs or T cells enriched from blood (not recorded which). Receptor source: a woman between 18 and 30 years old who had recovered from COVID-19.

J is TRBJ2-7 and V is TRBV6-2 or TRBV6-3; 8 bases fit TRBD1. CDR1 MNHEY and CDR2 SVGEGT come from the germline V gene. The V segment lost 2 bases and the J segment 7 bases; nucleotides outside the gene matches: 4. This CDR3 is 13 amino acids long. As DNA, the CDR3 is TGTGCCAGCAGTTACAGGACAGGGCGGGAGCAGTACTTC. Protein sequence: CASSYRTGREQYF.

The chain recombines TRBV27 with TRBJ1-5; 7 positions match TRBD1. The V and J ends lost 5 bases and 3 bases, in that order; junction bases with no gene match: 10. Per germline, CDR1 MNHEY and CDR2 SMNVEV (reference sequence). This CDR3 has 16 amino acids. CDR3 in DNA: TGTGCCAGCAGTGAGGGGACAGCAAGTTACAATCAGCCCCAGCATTTT. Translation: CASSEGTASYNQPQHF.

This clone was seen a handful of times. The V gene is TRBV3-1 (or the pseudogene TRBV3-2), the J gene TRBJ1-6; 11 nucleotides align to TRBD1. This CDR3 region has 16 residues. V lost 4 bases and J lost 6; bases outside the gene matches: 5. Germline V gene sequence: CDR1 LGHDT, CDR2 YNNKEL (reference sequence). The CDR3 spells CASSLGTGGGNSPLHF. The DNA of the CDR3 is TGTGCCAGCAGCCTCGGGACAGGGGGAGGTAATTCACCCCTCCACTTT.

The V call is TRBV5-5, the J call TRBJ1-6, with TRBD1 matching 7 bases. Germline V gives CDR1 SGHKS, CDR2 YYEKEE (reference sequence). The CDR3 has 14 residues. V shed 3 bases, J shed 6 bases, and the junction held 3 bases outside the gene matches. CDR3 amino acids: CASSSGQANSPLHF. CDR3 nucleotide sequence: TGTGCCAGCAGCTCTGGACAGGCTAATTCACCCCTCCACTTT.

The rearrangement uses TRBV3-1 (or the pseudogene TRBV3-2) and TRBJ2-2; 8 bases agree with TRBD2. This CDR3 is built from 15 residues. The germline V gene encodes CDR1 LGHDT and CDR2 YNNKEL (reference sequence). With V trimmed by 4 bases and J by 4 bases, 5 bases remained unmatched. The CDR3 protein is CASSLSGVLTGELFF. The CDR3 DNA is TGTGCCAGCAGCCTTAGCGGGGTTCTCACCGGGGAGCTGTTTTTT.

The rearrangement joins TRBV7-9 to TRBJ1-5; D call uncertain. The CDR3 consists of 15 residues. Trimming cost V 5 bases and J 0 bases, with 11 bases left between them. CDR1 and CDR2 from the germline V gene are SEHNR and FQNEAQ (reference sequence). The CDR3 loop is CASSLGEFSNQPQHF. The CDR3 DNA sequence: TGTGCCAGCAGCCTCGGGGAATTTAGCAATCAGCCCCAGCATTTT. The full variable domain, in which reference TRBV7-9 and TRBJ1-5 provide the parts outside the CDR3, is DTGVSQNPRHKITKRGQNVTFRCDPISEHNRLYWYRQTLGQGPEFLTYFQNEAQLEKSRLLSDRFSAERPKGSFSTLEIQRTEQGDSAMYLCASSLGEFSNQPQHFGDGTRLSIL.

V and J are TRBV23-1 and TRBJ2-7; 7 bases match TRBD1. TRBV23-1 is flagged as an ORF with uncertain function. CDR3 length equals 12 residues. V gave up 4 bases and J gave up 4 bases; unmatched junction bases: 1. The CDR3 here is CASSRDRYEQYF. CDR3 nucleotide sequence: TGCGCCAGCAGTCGGGACAGATACGAGCAGTACTTC.

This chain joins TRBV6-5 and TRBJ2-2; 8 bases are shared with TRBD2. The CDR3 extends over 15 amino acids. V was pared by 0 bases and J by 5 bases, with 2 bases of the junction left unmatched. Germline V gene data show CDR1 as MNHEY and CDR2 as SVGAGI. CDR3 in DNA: TGTGCCAGCAGTTACTCGACTAGCGTAACCGGGGAGCTGTTTTTT. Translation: CASSYSTSVTGELFF.